This T cell receptor beta chain comes out of a study of T cell responses to AZD1222 COVID-19 vaccine. Study findings and constraints: Donors were largely white British and mainly female; clonal diversity was possibly underestimated.

Samples with a second dose at about 4 or about 12 weeks were pooled together. Germline V gives CDR1 SGHTA, CDR2 FQGNSA. V was pared by 5 bases and J by 9 bases, with 12 bases of the junction left unmatched. The CDR3 has 15 amino acids. This table comes from immunoSEQ multiplex PCR, and its TCRdb copy is limited to in-frame clones, with some not included. The repertoire holds 150,000 to 200,000 clones, 88% seen once, with around a tenth in the top ten. Details on this clone: Its antigen is unknown.

The source is an adult who received the AZD1222 COVID-19 vaccine. The V and J genes are TRBV7-2 and TRBJ2-1; 8 positions match TRBD2. The sequenced sample was peripheral blood, obtained 28 days after the second AZD1222 dose. As DNA, the CDR3 is TGTGCCAGCAGCACAGCCGGGGGGGCCTTGGTTGAGCAGTTCTTC. It encodes CASSTAGGALVEQFF.